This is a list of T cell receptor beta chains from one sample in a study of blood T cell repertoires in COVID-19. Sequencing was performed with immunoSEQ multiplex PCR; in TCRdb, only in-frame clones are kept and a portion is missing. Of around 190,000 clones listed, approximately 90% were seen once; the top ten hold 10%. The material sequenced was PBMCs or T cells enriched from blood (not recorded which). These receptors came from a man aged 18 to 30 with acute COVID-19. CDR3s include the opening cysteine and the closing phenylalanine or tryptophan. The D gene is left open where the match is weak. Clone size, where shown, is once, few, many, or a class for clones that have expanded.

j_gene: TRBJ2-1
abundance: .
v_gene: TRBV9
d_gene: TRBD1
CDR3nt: TGTGCCAGCAGCCCTCGTACAGGGGTCTCCTACAATGAGCAGTTCTTC
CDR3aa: CASSPRTGVSYNEQFF

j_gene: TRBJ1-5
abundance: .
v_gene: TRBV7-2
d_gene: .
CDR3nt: TGTGCCAGCAGCTTATTGGACACTGTCGAAGTGCAGCCCCAGCATTTT
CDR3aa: CASSLLDTVEVQPQHF

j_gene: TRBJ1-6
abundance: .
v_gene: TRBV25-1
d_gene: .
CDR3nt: TGTGCCAGCAGTCACGGACAGCTTAATTCACCCCTCCACTTT
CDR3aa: CASSHGQLNSPLHF

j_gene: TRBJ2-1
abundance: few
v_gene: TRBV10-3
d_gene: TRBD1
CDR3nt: TGTGCCATCAGTGGAGGACAGGGGCGCGAGGAGCAGTTCTTC
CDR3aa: CAISGGQGREEQFF

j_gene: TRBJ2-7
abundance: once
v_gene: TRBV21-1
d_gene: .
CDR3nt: TGTGCCAGCAGCAAAGCGAGGACAGGCGACTTAAGCTCCTACGAGCAGTACTTC
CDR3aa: CASSKARTGDLSSYEQYF

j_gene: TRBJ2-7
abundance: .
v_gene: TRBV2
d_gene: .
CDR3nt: TGTGCCAGCAGTAAAACAGGCCCCTACGAGCAGTACTTC
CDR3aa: CASSKTGPYEQYF

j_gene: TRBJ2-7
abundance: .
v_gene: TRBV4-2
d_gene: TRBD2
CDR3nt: TGTGCCAGCAGCCAAGCCCTAGCGGGAGTATTCGCCTACGAGCAGTACTTC
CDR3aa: CASSQALAGVFAYEQYF

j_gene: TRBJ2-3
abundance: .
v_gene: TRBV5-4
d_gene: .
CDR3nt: TGTGCCAGCAGCTTGCCGGGACAACAAACTAGCACAGATACGCAGTATTTT
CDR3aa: CASSLPGQQTSTDTQYF

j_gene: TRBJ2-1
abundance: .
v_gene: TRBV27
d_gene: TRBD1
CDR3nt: TGTGCCAGCAGTCTGGGCGGGACAGGAGGACACAATGAGCAGTTCTTC
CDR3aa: CASSLGGTGGHNEQFF

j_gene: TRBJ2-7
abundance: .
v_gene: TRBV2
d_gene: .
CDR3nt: TGTGCCAGCAGTGAAGCCGGGGGGCGGGGGTCCTACGAGCAGTACTTC
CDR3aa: CASSEAGGRGSYEQYF

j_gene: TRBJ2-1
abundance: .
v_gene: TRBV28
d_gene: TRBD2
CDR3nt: TGTGCCAGCAGTCATAGCGGGAGGGCGGGTTTTGAGCAGTTCTTC
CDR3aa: CASSHSGRAGFEQFF

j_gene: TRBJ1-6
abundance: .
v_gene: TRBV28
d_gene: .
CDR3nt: TGTGCCAGCAGCCACGACAGCTACCTATCACCCCTCCACTTT
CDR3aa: CASSHDSYLSPLHF

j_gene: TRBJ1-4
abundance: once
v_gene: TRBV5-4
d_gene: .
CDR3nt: TGTGCCAGCAGCTACTCCGTTCAGGGTAATGAAAAACTGTTTTTT
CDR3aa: CASSYSVQGNEKLFF

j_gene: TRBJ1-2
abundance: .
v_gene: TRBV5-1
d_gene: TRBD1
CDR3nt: TGCGCCAGCAGCTTGGACAGGGGGCCAGCTAACTATGGCTACACCTTC
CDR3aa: CASSLDRGPANYGYTF

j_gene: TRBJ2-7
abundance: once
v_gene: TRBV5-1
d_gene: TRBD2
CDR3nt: TGCGCCAGCAGCCCTGGACTAGGCGGACCCTCTTACGAGCAGTACTTC
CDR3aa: CASSPGLGGPSYEQYF

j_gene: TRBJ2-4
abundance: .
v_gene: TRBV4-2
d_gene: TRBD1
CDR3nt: TGTGCCAGCAGCCCCAGGGACAGAAGTAAAAACATTCAGTACTTC
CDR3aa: CASSPRDRSKNIQYF

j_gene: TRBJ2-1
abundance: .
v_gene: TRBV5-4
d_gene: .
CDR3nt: TGTGCCAGCAGCTTCCCCAAGGGCAGGGGGGCTAATGAGCAGTTCTTC
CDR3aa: CASSFPKGRGANEQFF

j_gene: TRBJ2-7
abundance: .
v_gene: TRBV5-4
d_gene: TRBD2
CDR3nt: TGTGCCAGCAGTCACGCTAGCGGGAGCTTTGAGCAGTACTTC
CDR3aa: CASSHASGSFEQYF

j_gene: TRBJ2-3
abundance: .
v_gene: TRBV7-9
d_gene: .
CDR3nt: TGTGCCAGCACCCCAATGGCTCAGAGCACAGATACGCAGTATTTT
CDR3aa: CASTPMAQSTDTQYF

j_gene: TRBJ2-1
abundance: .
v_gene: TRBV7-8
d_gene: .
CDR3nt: TGTGCCAGCAGCTTAAGGACGCCGGGATACAATGAGCAGTTCTTC
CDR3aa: CASSLRTPGYNEQFF

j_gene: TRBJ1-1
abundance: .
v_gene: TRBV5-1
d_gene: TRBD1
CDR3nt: TGCGCCAGCAGCTTGGAAGTGACAGGGGACCCTGAAGCTTTCTTT
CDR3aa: CASSLEVTGDPEAFF

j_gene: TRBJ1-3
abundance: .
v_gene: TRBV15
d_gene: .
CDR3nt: TGTGCCACCAGCGACCCCCCCAGGGGTAACACCATATATTTT
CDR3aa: CATSDPPRGNTIYF

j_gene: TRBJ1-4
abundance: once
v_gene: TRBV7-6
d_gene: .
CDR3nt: TGTGCCAGCAGCCAGAGAACAAGGGGTGAAAAACTGTTTTTT
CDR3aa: CASSQRTRGEKLFF